The sequence of this T cell receptor beta chain was determined in a study of blood T cell repertoires in COVID-19. The wider study: The study drew acute and convalescent COVID-19 samples from the United States, Italy and Spain. Sources were T cells, B-cell-depleted T cells, or PBMCs; the material itself was cDNA or gDNA.

This CDR3 contains 16 residues. Trimming pared 8 bases from V and 4 bases from J, leaving 20 bases between. Per germline, CDR1 MGHRA and CDR2 YSYEKL. Original handling: Amplification with reference gene primers provided the estimates of nucleated cell counts. The assay was immunoSEQ multiplex PCR, and TCRdb's table has in-frame clones only and misses some. The V and J calls and clone size are taken from that table; D and trimming were inferred from the DNA. The sample lists around 150,000 clones, around three quarters seen once, with roughly 7.5% in the top ten. V is TRBV4-1 and J is TRBJ2-2; tentative D call: TRBD2 (5 bases). Sample: peripheral blood. The source of this sequence is a man in his fifties or sixties with acute or convalescent COVID-19. The CDR3 nucleotides are TGCGCCAGCCATCGGGGTGAGGGAGTGGGCACCGGGGAGCTGTTTTTT. Translating it yields CASHRGEGVGTGELFF.